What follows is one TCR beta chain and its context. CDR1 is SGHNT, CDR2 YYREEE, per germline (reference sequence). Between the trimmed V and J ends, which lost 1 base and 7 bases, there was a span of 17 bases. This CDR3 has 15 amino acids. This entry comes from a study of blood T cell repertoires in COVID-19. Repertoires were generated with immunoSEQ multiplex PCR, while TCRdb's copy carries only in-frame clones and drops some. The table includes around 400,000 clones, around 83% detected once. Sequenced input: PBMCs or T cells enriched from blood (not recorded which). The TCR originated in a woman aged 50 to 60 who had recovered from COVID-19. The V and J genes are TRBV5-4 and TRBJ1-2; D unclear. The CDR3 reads CASSLTPGGDFGYTF. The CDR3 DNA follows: TGTGCCAGCAGCTTGACCCCGGGAGGAGACTTTGGCTACACCTTC. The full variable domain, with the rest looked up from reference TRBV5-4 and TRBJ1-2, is ETGVTQSPTHLIKTRGQQVTLRCSSQSGHNTVSWYQQALGQGPQFIFQYYREEENGRGNFPPRFSGLQFPNYSSELNVNALELDDSALYLCASSLTPGGDFGYTFGSGTRLTVV.